Listed here is a single T cell receptor beta chain. The antigen it binds to is not known. It has no much larger one-base neighbor in the sample; base qualities were not kept. The entry originates in a study of tumor-infiltrating lymphocytes in localized non-small cell lung cancer (dated by TCRdb to about 2021). As for the study more broadly: The cohort covered several histologies, both smokers and never-smokers, and patients whose samples were collected after neoadjuvant chemotherapy. Each patient contributed resected tumor tissue and uninvolved lung tissue from the same patient, described as non-adjacent to the tumor. TCR sequencing was one of several integrated assays, alongside flow cytometry, multiplex immunofluorescence, RNA-seq, exome sequencing and proteomics, applied to the same patients. In total, the ICON cohort consisted of some 160 surgical patients with localized non-small cell lung cancer who had their tumors resected. A total of around 50 patients were part of the paired comparison of immunoSEQ T-cell fraction between tumor and uninvolved lung. Beyond this particular receptor, the publication reports: Recurrence-free survival showed no association with tumor T-cell fraction from TCR sequencing (p = 0.61). TCR-derived T-cell fraction did not differ between the flow cytometry-defined immunotypes IM1 (good prognosis) and IM2 (poor prognosis). Because assay coverage varied across patients depending on available tissue quantity, TCR sequencing was performed for only a subset of the cohort. Consistent with immunofluorescence CD3 counts, TCRbeta sequencing supported greater T cell infiltration in tumors than in uninvolved lung tissue. Because different assays used different pieces of the same tissue, intratumor heterogeneity could not be separated from technical variation.

The T-cell fraction in tumor and uninvolved lung tissue was obtained from TCR sequencing using the immunoSEQ assay. Under the source paper's analysis protocol: For survival analysis, patients were divided into high (upper tertile) and low (lower two tertiles) T-cell fraction groups, which were compared by log-rank test. A signed-rank test was used to test differences in T-cell fraction between paired tumor and uninvolved lung samples. This is the immuneACCESS table as TCRdb keeps it, with only in-frame sequences that have V and J called. A part of the clones is gone; compared with another copy, unresolved V genes explain less than half, and the rest is unexplained. D and trimming come from the DNA, and the V and J calls and clone size come from that table. In all, the sample holds some 30,000 clones, and approximately 83% of those were seen once. Jointly, the top ten make up roughly 2% of the sample.

There are 13 amino acids in the CDR3, from cysteine to phenylalanine inclusive. Just CDR3 DNA is preserved here, 39 bases in frame from base 1. The V end loses 6 bases and the J end loses 1 base, and a stretch of 9 bases separates them. Looking up the germline V gene yields CDR1 MRHNA and CDR2 SNTAGT. ICON enrollment began in the first half of 2016, and the last patient was enrolled in the second half of 2018. Fresh tumor and matched uninvolved tissue for in-depth immune analyses, including TCR sequencing, were collected from a subcohort of approximately 82 patients. DNA for TCR sequencing was isolated from bulk tissue, and no cell sorting was done.

This sequence was found in a human donor with non-small cell lung cancer. Here the chain combines TRBV6-4 and TRBJ2-5; TRBD1 is possibly the D segment (6 matching bases). Input material: lung tumor tissue. For the CDR3, the sequence is CASSRDTQETQYF. The nucleotide sequence is given as TGTGCCAGCAGCCGGGACACCCAAGAGACCCAGTACTTC.